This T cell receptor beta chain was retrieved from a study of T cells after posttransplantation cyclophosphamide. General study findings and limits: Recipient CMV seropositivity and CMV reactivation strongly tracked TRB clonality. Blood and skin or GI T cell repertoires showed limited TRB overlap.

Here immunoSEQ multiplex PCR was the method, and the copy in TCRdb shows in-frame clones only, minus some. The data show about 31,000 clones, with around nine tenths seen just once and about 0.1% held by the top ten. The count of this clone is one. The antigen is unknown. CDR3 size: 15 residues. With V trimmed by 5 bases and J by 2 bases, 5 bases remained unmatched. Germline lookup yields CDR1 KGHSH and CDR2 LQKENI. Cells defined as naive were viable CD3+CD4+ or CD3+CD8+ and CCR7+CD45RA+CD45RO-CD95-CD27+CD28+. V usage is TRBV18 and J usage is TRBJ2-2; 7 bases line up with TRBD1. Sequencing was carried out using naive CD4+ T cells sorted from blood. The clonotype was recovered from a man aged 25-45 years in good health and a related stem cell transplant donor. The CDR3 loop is CASSKGQTNTGELFF. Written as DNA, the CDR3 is TGTGCCAGCTCAAAGGGACAGACCAACACCGGGGAGCTGTTTTTT.